This TCR beta chain comes out of a study of chemoradiotherapy in HPV16-positive cancers. Libraries were prepared by immunoSEQ multiplex PCR; TCRdb keeps only in-frame clonotypes and omits some of them. The table includes around 62,000 clones, more than 70% detected once. Sequenced material: blood, taken from a patient who underwent chemoradiotherapy. The clonotype was recovered from a human donor with HPV-associated anogenital cancer.

The CDR3 region has the DNA TGTGCCAGCAGCTCTGCCGGGACAAACTATGGCTACACCTTC. Amino acids: CASSSAGTNYGYTF. This chain connects TRBV5-5 to TRBJ1-2; D perhaps matches TRBD1 (6 bases). Per the germline V gene, CDR1 is SGHKS and CDR2 is YYEKEE (reference sequence). V lost 3 bases to trimming and J lost 2 bases, with 11 bases between them. The CDR3 sequence is 14 residues long. The full variable domain, with the rest looked up from reference TRBV5-5 and TRBJ1-2, is DAGVTQSPTHLIKTRGQQVTLRCSPISGHKSVSWYQQVLGQGPQFIFQYYEKEERGRGNFPDRFSARQFPNYSSELNVNALLLGDSALYLCASSSAGTNYGYTFGSGTRLTVV.